This TCR beta chain came from a study of T cell repertoires in cytomegalovirus infection. Study summary: Through public TCR beta signatures, both CMV infection and matching HLA type were indicated. Findings and limits, study-wide: Carriage of CMV together with the relevant HLA was identifiable through cumulative public TCR beta family frequency.

From the reads, TCRdb called clonotypes with MiXCR, one entry per CDR3 protein. The sample yields about 920,000 distinct CDR3 sequences, less than 40% seen once. The V segment lost 3 bases and the J segment 7 bases; nucleotides outside the gene matches: 10. In germline, CDR1 is SGHVS, CDR2 FQNEAQ. The CDR3 consists of 15 residues. At least ten counts were recorded for this clonotype. Its antigen is not identified. The gene calls are TRBV7-8 and TRBJ1-2, with 8 nucleotides matching TRBD1. The specimen comprised cultured CD8+ T cells from PBMCs, sampled from culture after CMV antigen stimulation. This TCR derives from a human donor in good health (CMV status not recorded). Some clones in this sample may be carry-over from other donors' samples. The CDR3 here is CASSFGQGTRFGYTF. The CDR3 bases are TGTGCCAGCAGCTTCGGACAGGGCACCCGCTTTGGCTACACCTTC.